This T cell receptor beta chain stems from a study of T cell responses to AZD1222 COVID-19 vaccine. Profiled with immunoSEQ multiplex PCR; TCRdb holds only in-frame clones, not every one. The top ten clones hold more than 9% of a sample with 100,000 to 150,000 clones, around 87% of them seen once. Study results and limitations: Among those given AZD1222, only six were seropositive at baseline. Dominant at 160-218 and 743-854, vaccine-associated CD4 TCRs also spanned spike. Clonal diversity may have been underestimated, and the donors were mostly white British, with more females than males.

The length of the CDR3 is 11 residues. The V end was cut by 7 bases, the J end by 6 bases, with 9 bases between. The germline V gene encodes CDR1 MNHEY and CDR2 SVGAGI. On this clone: The antigen remains undetermined.

The origin of this receptor is an adult in good health. The chain joins TRBV6-5 to TRBJ1-1, with TRBD1 as a possible D gene (5 bases). The sequencing used peripheral blood, collected on day 0 of AZD1222 vaccination. The CDR3 nucleotides are TGTGCCAGCACCCGGGGGTCTGAAGCTTTCTTT. This codes for CASTRGSEAFF.